This T cell receptor (beta chain) is from a study of blood T cell repertoires in COVID-19. About the research overall: The cDNA or gDNA used as material had been derived from T cells, B-cell-depleted T cells, or PBMCs.

The assay was immunoSEQ multiplex PCR, and TCRdb's table has in-frame clones only and misses some. The data hold roughly 170,000 clones, with 85% to 90% observed a single time. The sequencing sample was made of peripheral blood. This clonotype originated in a man aged 65 to 79 with active or convalescent COVID-19.

CDR3 region: CASSRGQGLYNEQFF. The CDR3 nucleotides are TGTGCCAGCAGCCGGGGACAGGGTCTATACAATGAGCAGTTCTTC. J is TRBJ2-1 and V is TRBV7-2; 9 positions agree with TRBD1. V gave up 5 bases and J gave up 4 bases; unmatched junction bases: 6. Germline CDR1 reads SGHTA; CDR2 reads FQGNSA. The CDR3 loop spans 15 amino acids.